This TCR beta chain was sequenced during a study of shared clonotypes between healthy human individuals (TCRdb year 2020). A note on the overall study: A couple of women and three men aged 18 to 49 years were included in the cohort. For each donor, CD4 naive and CD4 memory were each given three plates, CD8 naive was given two plates, and CD8 memory was given one plate. The study deeply sequenced blood TCR repertoires of several healthy adults to estimate repertoire size and the extent of clonotype sharing between individuals. Libraries were prepared and TCR repertoires were sequenced by different laboratories using diverse techniques, in order to increase sequencing depth and limit assay-specific biases. Each donor's leukapheresis produced roughly between roughly 0.85 and 10 billion PBMCs. The paper's findings and limits, for the study overall: When a handful of donors were compared, the shared fraction of clonotypes was around 5.1% for naive CD4, 3% to 4% for naive CD8, about 2.4% for memory CD4, and 0.35% to 0.4% for memory CD8. Sampling was restricted to blood, and TCR repertoires in tissue are likely to differ from TCR repertoires in blood. Clonotypes shared by all four sorted-subset donors showed higher generation probabilities than non-shared clonotypes. Estimated clonotype richness was generally larger for naive than for memory subsets. Because the study included only a small number of donors, the genetic and exposure-history diversity represented was limited. Rarefaction of sorted-subset datasets indicated incomplete sequencing despite the large sequencing depth. Pairwise subsampling indicated that sequencing depth was expected to affect the degree of clonotype sharing among donors.

The donors were healthy, HIV-negative adults with no recently reported acute infections or vaccinations. Every donor was a Caucasian adult residing in Nashville, Tennessee, USA. CD4+ T cells were enriched by magnetic negative selection, after which naive cells were positively selected on CD45RA and the negative fraction was taken as the memory subset. After blood collection by leukapheresis, PBMCs were isolated using Ficoll-Histopaque density gradient centrifugation and then cryopreserved in the vapor phase of liquid nitrogen. Analytical flow cytometry was used to check the purity and quantity of each magnetically sorted T cell population. Each sorted fraction had its genomic DNA isolated and then quantified by UV absorbance on a Nanodrop 2000c. The germline V gene (reference sequence) specifies LNHDA as CDR1 and SQIVND as CDR2. The CDR3 starts with the cysteine, ends with the phenylalanine, and has 11 residues. Only the CDR3 region is kept as DNA, spanning 33 bases read in frame from base 1. V and J are truncated by 7 bases and 8 bases respectively, leaving an intervening sequence of 12 bases.

Using the deep immunoSEQ assay, multiplex PCR amplified TCR CDR3 regions from genomic DNA. For each cell subset, the extracted genomic DNA was distributed evenly across all wells of several immunoSEQ 96-well plates, and each plate served as one replicate. For sorted subsets, each replicate PCR was loaded with about 0.2 ug genomic DNA, equivalent to 25,000 to 35,000 T cell genomes. The purified libraries were quantified using a Qubit 3.0 fluorometer, sized with a Bioanalyzer 2100, and then quantified again using the KAPA Library Quantification kit. Every immunoSEQ 96-well plate was sequenced on a dedicated single-read 150-cycle Illumina NextSeq 550 flow cell. The paper's processing steps were these. Because the immunoSEQ output held only junctional sequences and lacked quality scores, the filtering could not match the filtering applied to full-length reads. To assign V/J genes and CDR3, sequences were annotated using PyIR, a Python wrapper for IgBLAST v1.9, with IMGT germline references. Reads were filtered out if the reads had weak V/J assignments (E-value above 1e-6), no CDR3, stop codons, out-of-frame junctions, or ambiguous translated residues. A V3J clonotype was defined by an identical inferred V gene, J gene, and CDR3 amino acid sequence. To compute the percentage overlap between repertoires, the number of shared unique clonotypes was divided by the size of the smaller repertoire. Richness of each repertoire was evaluated using RTK rarefaction, the Chao1 estimator, and Recon v2.1 estimates of unobserved clonotypes. OLGA was used to compute generation probabilities for all TCRbeta clonotypes that the gDNA method yielded from a few donors. The table was pulled from immuneACCESS by TCRdb, which kept in-frame rearrangements only. Such tables lose some clones; where checked, under half of the loss comes from unresolved V genes, and the rest has no known cause. V and J calls and clone size are those listed in that table; D and trimming were worked out from the DNA. In all, the sample holds approximately 1.1 million clones, and around three quarters of those were seen once. The ten largest make up 0.5% to 0.6% of the sample.

Concerning this clone itself: Its antigen is not yet known. Nothing much larger sits one base from this clone, and base qualities are not available.

The TCR sequence derives from a man aged 18-30 years in good health. Some clones in this sample may be carry-over from other donors' samples. The V and J genes are TRBV19 and TRBJ2-7; too little of a D gene remains to name it. Sequencing used memory CD4+ T cells from PBMCs. Reading the label with the study, this specimen's cell subset or site is: CD45RA-negative fraction. The CDR3 amino acid sequence is: CASKGPTQQYF. The DNA sequence reads TGTGCCAGTAAAGGGCCCACCCAGCAGTACTTC. The variable domain in full, with residues beyond the CDR3 obtained from the reference TRBV19 and TRBJ2-7 genes, is DGGITQSPKYLFRKEGQNVTLSCEQNLNHDAMYWYRQDPGQGLRLIYYSQIVNDFQKGDIAEGYSVSREKKESFPLTVTSAQKNPTAFYLCASKGPTQQYFGPGTRLTVT.